This TCR beta chain was captured in a study of shared clonotypes between healthy human individuals. Turning to the study itself: In total, the donors were two women and a few men aged 18 to 49. Three plates were used per donor for CD4 naive, three for CD4 memory, two for CD8 naive and one for CD8 memory.

Selected positively for CCR7 and CD45RO-negative, naive CD8 cells excluded terminally differentiated effector memory CD45RA+ cells. Comments on this clone: One end of the junction varies from germline; a read error may be responsible.

Germline loops: CDR1 SGHTA, CDR2 FQGNSA. This CDR3 region has 8 residues. The repertoire was sequenced with immunoSEQ multiplex PCR; TCRdb's copy has only in-frame clones and lacks some. The table has some 2 million clones, about 95% seen once. This clonotype was obtained from a young man in good health. The chain has TRBV7-2 and TRBJ1-2; no clear D. Specimen: naive CD8+ T cells sorted from blood. Here the CDR3 reads CASSLLAF. CDR3 coding DNA: TGTGCCAGCAGCTTATTGGCTTTC.